The 13 T cell receptor beta chains presented below share a single source sample, sequenced in a study of preoperative IRX-2 immunotherapy in early breast cancer. The table came from immunoSEQ multiplex PCR; TCRdb's copy has only in-frame clones and leaves some out. The sample contains approximately 28,000 clones, over 75% of which appear only once. Described treatment: preoperative locoregional IRX-2 cytokine immunotherapy. The biological material was taken from a patient treated with IRX-2 immunotherapy. The receptors were gathered from a human donor with breast cancer.

The chain has TRBV28 and TRBJ2-5, with D perhaps TRBD2 (6 bases). Between the trimmed V and J ends, which lost 2 bases and 4 bases, there was a span of 11 bases. CDR3 length: 14 residues. From germline, CDR1 is MDHEN and CDR2 SYDVKM. CDR3 loop: CASSLAGLRETQYF. CDR3 nucleotides: TGTGCCAGCAGTTTAGCAGGACTACGAGAGACCCAGTACTTC.

The chain joins TRBV11-3 to TRBJ2-7; D is possibly TRBD1 (6 bases). Germline CDR1 is SGHNT and CDR2 is YENEEA. Trimming shortened V by 5 bases and J by 4 bases, and 15 bases separated the two germline ends. The CDR3 totals 14 residues. CDR3 DNA: TGTGCCAGCAGCCAGGACGGGACATCTTACGAGCAGTACTTC. Translated: CASSQDGTSYEQYF.

This chain uses TRBV5-1 with TRBJ2-7; no firm D call. Per germline, CDR1 SGHRS and CDR2 YFSETQ. Trimming removed 4 bases from V and 0 bases from J, with 11 bases in between. CDR3 length: 14 residues. CDR3 loop: CASSAEPSSYEQYF. The CDR3 DNA sequence: TGCGCCAGCAGCGCTGAACCTAGCTCCTACGAGCAGTACTTC.

This chain joins TRBV29-1 and TRBJ2-1; 10 bases match TRBD2. The V gene end was trimmed by 5 bases and the J gene end by 10 bases; junction bases not matched to a gene: 11. Germline V gives CDR1 SQVTM, CDR2 ANQGSEA. The CDR3 has 14 residues. The CDR3 DNA sequence: TGCAGCGTTCCCAGACTAGCGGGCGGCTGGGAGCAGTTCTTC. Protein product: CSVPRLAGGWEQFF.

On this clone itself: Germline and junction disagree at one end, which may indicate a read error. V is TRBV6-1 and J is TRBJ1-6, with 9 bases that match TRBD1. Germline V gene data show CDR1 as MNHNS and CDR2 as SASEGT. This CDR3 comprises 15 residues. The CDR3 protein is CASSEGTGDNSLLHF. The CDR3 DNA reads as TGTGCCAGCAGTGAAGGGACAGGGGATAATTCACTCCTCCACTTT.

CDR3 sequence (DNA): TGCAGCGTTGAACGCGCCGGAAGCAATGAAAAACTGTTTTTT. Translated, it gives CSVERAGSNEKLFF. The chain uses TRBV29-1 and TRBJ1-4, with D unclear. Germline CDR1 and CDR2: SQVTM and ANQGSEA. This CDR3 has 14 amino acids. V was clipped by 2 bases and J by 5 bases, with 12 bases between them.

This clone was detected only a few times. The rearrangement links TRBV12-5 to TRBJ2-7, with 8 bases that match TRBD1. Trimming cost V 1 base and J 4 bases; bases outside gene matches: 6. There are 15 residues in the CDR3. CDR1 is LGHNT, CDR2 FRNRAP, per germline. The CDR3 loop reads CASGLGTGLRYEQYF. CDR3 DNA sequence: TGTGCTAGTGGTTTGGGGACAGGGCTCCGTTACGAGCAGTACTTC.

This chain connects TRBV6-7 to TRBJ2-5; TRBD2 matches 11 bases. TRBV6-7 is noted as an ORF with a role that remains uncertain. J lost 7 bases, V lost 6 bases, and 13 bases had no gene match. The CDR3 spans 16 residues. The CDR3 is CASRGSGLADPGTQYF. The CDR3 DNA reads as TGTGCCAGCAGGGGATCGGGACTAGCGGACCCAGGGACCCAGTACTTC.

A note on this clone: Mismatch with germline at one junction end may stem from a read error. CDR3 in amino acids: CASSIAGQGGNQPQHF. The DNA of the CDR3 is TGTGCCAGTAGTATTGCGGGACAGGGAGGGAATCAGCCCCAACATTTT. The V and J genes are TRBV19 and TRBJ1-5, with 9 bases that match TRBD1. Germline V CDR1 and CDR2: LNHDA, SQIVND (reference sequence). The CDR3 is made up of 16 amino acids.

The rearrangement joins TRBV1 to TRBJ1-4; the D call of TRBD1 is as the table states it, not checked on the DNA. TRBV1 has pseudogene status. This CDR3 has 16 residues. CDR3 in DNA: TGCGCCAGCGGACCACAGGGTCCCTCAACTAATGAAAAACTGTTTTTT. Translation: CASGPQGPSTNEKLFF.

The genes are TRBV1 and TRBJ2-3. TRBV1 is noted as a pseudogene. The CDR3 consists of 15 residues. The CDR3 loop reads CASSLQDSTVGAQYF. The CDR3 DNA follows: TGCGCCAGCAGCCTCCAGGACTCGACTGTGGGGGCGCAGTATTTT.

The chain recombines TRBV14 with TRBJ1-3; D call uncertain. Germline values: CDR1 SGHDN, CDR2 FVKESK. Trimming left V 2 bases short and J 3 bases short, with 11 bases between. CDR3 length: 15 amino acids. The CDR3 loop reads CASSQLGESGNTIYF. CDR3 sequence (DNA): TGTGCCAGCAGCCAACTTGGGGAGAGTGGAAACACCATATATTTT.

This clone was seen only once. J is TRBJ2-5 and V is TRBV11-3; 12 bases agree with TRBD1. Trimming cost V 3 bases and J 6 bases; bases outside gene matches: 8. Germline lookup yields CDR1 SGHNT and CDR2 YENEEA. The CDR3 runs 16 residues. CDR3 DNA sequence: TGTGCCAGCAGCTTGGGGGGGACAGGGGGCTCGAAGACCCAGTACTTC. As protein: CASSLGGTGGSKTQYF. Supplemented by reference TRBV11-3 and TRBJ2-5, the full variable domain reads EAGVVQSPRYKIIEKKQPVAFWCNPISGHNTLYWYLQNLGQGPELLIRYENEEAVDDSQLPKDRFSAERLKGVDSTLKIQPAELGDSAVYLCASSLGGTGGSKTQYFGPGTRLLVL.